Each of the 27 T cell receptor beta chains below was sequenced from the same sample in a study of T cells after yellow fever vaccination. TCRdb used MiXCR to reprocess the 5' RACE reads, holding one entry per CDR3 protein. The data hold under 400,000 distinct CDR3 sequences, with around an eighth observed a single time. The specimen was CD4+ T cells sorted from PBMCs, collected 15 days after the yellow fever booster vaccination. The receptors were sampled from a man aged 18 to 30 who received the YFV17D yellow fever vaccine.

This clonotype was seen a handful of times. The CDR3 region is CASSLSRVWQFF. The CDR3, as DNA: TGTGCCAGCAGTTTATCCAGGGTGTGGCAGTTCTTC. This chain joins TRBV12-3 or TRBV12-4 and TRBJ2-1, with a tentative D call TRBD1 (5 bases). CDR3 length: 12 amino acids. With 2 bases removed from V and 12 bases from J, the gap between germline ends came to 11 bases.

This clonotype was counted a few times. The gene calls are TRBV25-1 and TRBJ1-6, with a weak D call TRBD1 (6 bases). Trimming removed 1 base at V and 7 bases at J, with 11 bases between. This CDR3 has 15 residues. Germline V gene data show CDR1 as MGHDK and CDR2 as SYGVNS. The CDR3: CASSESPTGNSPLHF. CDR3 DNA: TGTGCCAGCAGTGAATCCCCCACAGGGAATTCACCCCTCCACTTT.

This clonotype was seen only a few times. The V gene is TRBV5-1, the J gene TRBJ1-1, with no clear D. Germline V CDR1 and CDR2: SGHRS, YFSETQ. This CDR3 has 16 amino acids. V was clipped by 0 bases and J by 2 bases, with 14 bases between them. CDR3 in DNA: TGCGCCAGCAGCTTGGCCGTCTCCCAATTAAACACTGAAGCTTTCTTT. Translating it yields CASSLAVSQLNTEAFF.

In its sample, this clonotype was seen many times. The chain combines TRBV6-5 with TRBJ2-6, with D unresolved. This CDR3 comprises 15 residues. Germline loops: CDR1 MNHEY, CDR2 SVGAGI. The V end was cut by 2 bases, the J end by 0 bases, with 5 bases between. The DNA of the CDR3 is TGTGCCAGCAGTTACGGGTTCTCTGGGGCCAACGTCCTGACTTTC. It codes for CASSYGFSGANVLTF.

This chain uses TRBV30 with TRBJ2-1, with TRBD2 as a possible D gene (5 bases). This CDR3 is built from 14 residues. V was trimmed by 4 bases and J by 4 bases, leaving 14 bases between them. CDR1 GTSNPN and CDR2 SVGIG come from the germline V gene (reference sequence). The CDR3 DNA reads TGTGCCTGGAATGTCCGGGGTTGGTACAATGAGCAGTTCTTC. It translates to CAWNVRGWYNEQFF. Complete variable domain (other parts from reference TRBV30 and TRBJ2-1): SQTIHQWPATLVQPVGSPLSLECTVEGTSNPNLYWYRQAAGRGLQLLFYSVGIGQISSEVPQNLSASRPQDRQFILSSKKLLLSDSGFYLCAWNVRGWYNEQFFGPGTRLTVL.

J is TRBJ2-7 and V is TRBV5-1; the D call may be TRBD1 or TRBD2 (5 bases each). The length of the CDR3 is 14 residues. V lost 5 bases and J lost 6, with 18 bases in between. Germline V gene data show CDR1 as SGHRS and CDR2 as YFSETQ. This chain's CDR3 is CASSRWGAGCEQYV. The CDR3 coding sequence is TGCGCCAGCAGTCGTTGGGGCGCGGGTTGCGAGCAGTACGTC.

This chain joins TRBV20-1 and TRBJ2-5; 8 nucleotides match TRBD1. Germline trimming cut 8 bases from V and 2 bases from J; bases unmatched to any gene: 4. The V gene's germline CDR1 is DFQATT and CDR2 SNEGSKA (reference sequence). This CDR3 comprises 12 residues. The CDR3 nucleotides are TGCAGTACCAGGGGGCTTCAAGAGACCCAGTACTTC. Translated: CSTRGLQETQYF.

V and J are TRBV5-1 and TRBJ1-4; D might be TRBD1 (5 bases). Germline CDR1 is SGHRS and CDR2 is YFSETQ. The CDR3 length is 15 residues. The V and J ends lost 4 bases and 2 bases respectively, with 12 bases between them. CDR3 nucleotides: TGCGCCAGCAGCCCTGCTAGGGGCACTAATGAAAAACTGTTTTTT. Amino acid sequence: CASSPARGTNEKLFF.

This clonotype appeared many times. CDR3 protein: CSVEESTTEAFF. The DNA of the CDR3 is TGCAGCGTTGAAGAGTCCACCACTGAAGCTTTCTTT. The V gene is TRBV29-1, the J gene TRBJ1-1, with D unresolved. The ends were cut back, 0 bases at V and 4 bases at J, with 6 bases in the middle. The CDR3 is made up of 12 amino acids. Germline CDR1 and CDR2: SQVTM and ANQGSEA.

This clonotype has a handful of counts. The chain has TRBV12-3 or TRBV12-4 and TRBJ2-1, with D uncertain. The CDR3 consists of 13 residues. Trimming pared 3 bases from V and 7 bases from J, leaving 10 bases between. CDR3 sequence: CASSLVHGNEQFF. CDR3 coding DNA: TGTGCCAGCAGTTTGGTTCACGGGAATGAGCAGTTCTTC.

For this clonotype: A much larger clonotype is one base distant, so this may be a read error. The rearrangement links TRBV7-2 to TRBJ1-1, with D possibly being TRBD1 (5 bases). Germline V gene lookup returns CDR1 SGHTA and CDR2 FQGNSA. This CDR3 is built from 15 residues. CDR3: CASNLAPRGNTEAFF. The CDR3 coding sequence is TGTGCCAGCAACTTAGCGCCAAGGGGGAACACTGAAGCTTTCTTT.

This clonotype was seen ten or more times. V and J are TRBV7-9 and TRBJ2-2, with unresolved D. Germline V gene data show CDR1 as SEHNR and CDR2 as FQNEAQ (reference sequence). V dropped 1 base and J dropped 6 bases, with 6 bases sitting between them. The CDR3 consists of 13 residues. CDR3 region: CASSLEASGELFF. The CDR3 DNA follows: TGTGCCAGCAGCTTAGAGGCGTCCGGGGAGCTGTTTTTT.

The gene calls are TRBV5-1 and TRBJ2-4; D ambiguous. V lost 0 bases and J lost 8, with 9 bases in between. CDR1 SGHRS and CDR2 YFSETQ come from the germline V gene. The CDR3 contains 13 residues. The chain's CDR3 is CASSLAPEDIQYF. In nucleotides, the CDR3 is TGCGCCAGCAGCTTGGCACCGGAAGACATTCAGTACTTC.

The table lists this clonotype with many counts. V usage is TRBV5-1 and J usage is TRBJ2-3; TRBD2 agrees at 11 bases. Germline V gives CDR1 SGHRS, CDR2 YFSETQ. Losses at the gene ends were 1 base for V and 6 bases for J; bases not matched to a gene: 1. This CDR3 has 14 amino acids. The CDR3 DNA reads TGCGCCAGCAGCTTGACTAGCGGGGGCGATACGCAGTATTTT. Its protein is CASSLTSGGDTQYF.

The chain uses TRBV4-3 and TRBJ1-4; tentatively, D is TRBD1 (5 bases). V gave up 4 bases and J gave up 2 bases, with 14 bases separating them. This CDR3 spans 16 amino acids. Per germline, CDR1 LGHNA and CDR2 YSLEER. CDR3 sequence (DNA): TGCGCCAGCAGCCGTAGCGGCCGGGGGACTAATGAAAAACTGTTTTTT. Its protein is CASSRSGRGTNEKLFF.

This chain links TRBV5-1 with TRBJ1-5; 7 bases agree with TRBD1. CDR3 length equals 14 residues. V trimming: 3 bases; J trimming: 9 bases; junction bases outside the gene matches: 9. Per germline, CDR1 SGHRS and CDR2 YFSETQ. CDR3 bases: TGCGCCAGCAGCTCCGGGACAGCCTTCGGGCCCCAGCATTTT. The encoded protein is CASSSGTAFGPQHF.

V gene TRBV4-3 combines with J gene TRBJ2-1, with TRBD2 as a possible D gene (6 bases). Germline V gives CDR1 LGHNA, CDR2 YSLEER. Deletions cut 2 bases from V and 3 bases from J, with 23 bases between. The CDR3 is 19 residues long. CDR3 DNA sequence: TGCGCCAGCAGCCAAAACGAGCGGCCACCCGGGAGCCTCTACAATGAGCAGTTCTTC. Protein sequence: CASSQNERPPGSLYNEQFF.

This chain uses TRBV5-1 with TRBJ2-3; no clear D gene. V lost 3 bases and J 9 bases, leaving 14 bases between the germline ends. The CDR3 consists of 13 residues. CDR1 SGHRS and CDR2 YFSETQ come from the germline V gene. The CDR3 region is CASSSELPSTQYF. Written as DNA, the CDR3 is TGCGCCAGCAGCTCAGAACTTCCCAGCACGCAGTATTTT.

The chain joins TRBV12-3 or TRBV12-4 to TRBJ1-1; TRBD1 matches at 7 bases. V shed 5 bases and J 8 bases; nucleotides not matched to a gene: 8. CDR3 length: 13 amino acids. The DNA of the CDR3 is TGTGCCAGCAGTCTTCGGGACAGTTTGGAAGCTTTCTTT. Protein: CASSLRDSLEAFF.

This clonotype has a handful of counts. The rearrangement links TRBV4-1 to TRBJ1-6, with D uncertain. V was clipped by 0 bases and J by 8 bases, with 17 bases between them. CDR3 length: 17 residues. CDR1 is MGHRA, CDR2 YSYEKL, per germline. The CDR3 nucleotides are TGCGCCAGCAGCCAAGATCCGGAGCAGTTTCATGATTCACCCCTCCACTTT. Translation: CASSQDPEQFHDSPLHF.

This sequence joins TRBV12-5 and TRBJ2-5; 12 positions match TRBD2. This CDR3 has 15 residues. Losses at the gene ends were 1 base for V and 5 bases for J; bases not matched to a gene: 2. Germline CDR1 and CDR2: LGHNT and FRNRAP. In DNA form, the CDR3 reads TGTGCTAGTGGTTTGGGGACTAGCGGGGCCGAGACCCAGTACTTC. Translated: CASGLGTSGAETQYF.

This clonotype was observed a few times. The V gene is TRBV7-9, the J gene TRBJ2-1; no firm D call. Per the germline V gene, CDR1 is SEHNR and CDR2 is FQNEAQ (reference sequence). The CDR3 extends over 15 amino acids. Trimming cost V 5 bases and J 0 bases, with 11 bases left between them. CDR3 sequence: CASSKTESSYNEQFF. CDR3 in DNA: TGTGCCAGCAGCAAGACTGAGAGCTCCTACAATGAGCAGTTCTTC.

This clonotype has only a few counts. J is TRBJ1-2 and V is TRBV9; D unresolved. V lost 5 bases and J 3 bases, leaving 14 bases between the germline ends. CDR3 length: 14 residues. CDR1 is SGDLS and CDR2 is YYNGEE in the germline V gene. Here the CDR3 reads CASSDRRGDYGYTF. The CDR3, as DNA: TGTGCCAGCAGTGACCGGCGCGGAGACTATGGCTACACCTTC.

This clonotype was seen a handful of times. V usage is TRBV6-6 and J usage is TRBJ1-4; possibly TRBD1 for D (6 bases). V dropped 6 bases and J dropped 11 bases, with 19 bases sitting between them. The CDR3 loop spans 14 amino acids. Per the germline V gene, CDR1 is MNHNY and CDR2 is SVGAGI (reference sequence). CDR3 protein: CASRPTGNSEKLFF. CDR3 nucleotide sequence: TGTGCCAGCAGACCCACAGGGAATTCGGAGAAACTGTTTTTT.

This chain links TRBV4-1 with TRBJ1-3, with 7 bases lining up with TRBD1. Losses at the gene ends were 0 bases for V and 4 bases for J; bases not matched to a gene: 6. CDR1 is MGHRA and CDR2 is YSYEKL in the germline V gene. The CDR3 runs to 16 residues. The CDR3 here is CASSQDDRAWGNTIYF. DNA of the CDR3: TGCGCCAGCAGCCAAGATGACAGGGCGTGGGGAAACACCATATATTTT.

In this sample, this clonotype turned up a few times. The rearrangement joins TRBV5-1 to TRBJ2-3; D assignment may be TRBD1 or TRBD2 (5 bases each). Germline values: CDR1 SGHRS, CDR2 YFSETQ. The CDR3 loop spans 12 amino acids. V was trimmed by 4 bases and J by 7 bases, leaving 10 bases between them. DNA of the CDR3: TGCGCCAGCAGCACGAGGGGTTATACGCAGTATTTT. Protein: CASSTRGYTQYF.

A few counts support this clonotype. The chain recombines TRBV19 with TRBJ1-5; D ambiguous. Trimming shortened V by 5 bases and J by 4 bases, and 12 bases separated the two germline ends. Germline V gene sequence: CDR1 LNHDA, CDR2 SQIVND (reference sequence). The CDR3 totals 14 residues. In nucleotides, the CDR3 is TGTGCCAGTAGTGTGTCTGGCGGGAATCAGCCCCAGCATTTT. This encodes CASSVSGGNQPQHF.